This section outlines one TCR beta chain sequence together with its context. No antigen is known for it. This specimen comes from a study of shared clonotypes between healthy human individuals. Each cell subset's genomic DNA was divided evenly among several immunoSEQ plates. The authors loaded around 200 ng DNA, about 30,000 T cell genomes, into sorted-subset replicate PCRs. TCRdb's copy holds only in-frame clones and misses some; the assay was immunoSEQ multiplex PCR. The sample lists some 1.4 million clones, roughly 95% occurring once. This CDR3 has 18 residues. Trimming took 0 bases from V and 3 from J; bases not matched to a gene: 10. The germline V gene encodes CDR1 LGHNA and CDR2 YNFKEQ. The study's findings and limits: The naive CD4 repertoires of a handful of donors were compared, and about 5% of clonotypes were shared.

Sequenced: naive CD4+ T cells sorted from blood. Subset reported: CD45RA+ positively selected. The chain recombines TRBV4-2 with TRBJ2-4; 8 bases are shared with TRBD2. The TCR was taken from a man aged 25 to 40 in good health. The CDR3 nucleotides read TGTGCCAGCAGCCAAGATCAAGAGCGGGAGATGTTCAAAAACATTCAGTACTTC. Residues: CASSQDQEREMFKNIQYF.